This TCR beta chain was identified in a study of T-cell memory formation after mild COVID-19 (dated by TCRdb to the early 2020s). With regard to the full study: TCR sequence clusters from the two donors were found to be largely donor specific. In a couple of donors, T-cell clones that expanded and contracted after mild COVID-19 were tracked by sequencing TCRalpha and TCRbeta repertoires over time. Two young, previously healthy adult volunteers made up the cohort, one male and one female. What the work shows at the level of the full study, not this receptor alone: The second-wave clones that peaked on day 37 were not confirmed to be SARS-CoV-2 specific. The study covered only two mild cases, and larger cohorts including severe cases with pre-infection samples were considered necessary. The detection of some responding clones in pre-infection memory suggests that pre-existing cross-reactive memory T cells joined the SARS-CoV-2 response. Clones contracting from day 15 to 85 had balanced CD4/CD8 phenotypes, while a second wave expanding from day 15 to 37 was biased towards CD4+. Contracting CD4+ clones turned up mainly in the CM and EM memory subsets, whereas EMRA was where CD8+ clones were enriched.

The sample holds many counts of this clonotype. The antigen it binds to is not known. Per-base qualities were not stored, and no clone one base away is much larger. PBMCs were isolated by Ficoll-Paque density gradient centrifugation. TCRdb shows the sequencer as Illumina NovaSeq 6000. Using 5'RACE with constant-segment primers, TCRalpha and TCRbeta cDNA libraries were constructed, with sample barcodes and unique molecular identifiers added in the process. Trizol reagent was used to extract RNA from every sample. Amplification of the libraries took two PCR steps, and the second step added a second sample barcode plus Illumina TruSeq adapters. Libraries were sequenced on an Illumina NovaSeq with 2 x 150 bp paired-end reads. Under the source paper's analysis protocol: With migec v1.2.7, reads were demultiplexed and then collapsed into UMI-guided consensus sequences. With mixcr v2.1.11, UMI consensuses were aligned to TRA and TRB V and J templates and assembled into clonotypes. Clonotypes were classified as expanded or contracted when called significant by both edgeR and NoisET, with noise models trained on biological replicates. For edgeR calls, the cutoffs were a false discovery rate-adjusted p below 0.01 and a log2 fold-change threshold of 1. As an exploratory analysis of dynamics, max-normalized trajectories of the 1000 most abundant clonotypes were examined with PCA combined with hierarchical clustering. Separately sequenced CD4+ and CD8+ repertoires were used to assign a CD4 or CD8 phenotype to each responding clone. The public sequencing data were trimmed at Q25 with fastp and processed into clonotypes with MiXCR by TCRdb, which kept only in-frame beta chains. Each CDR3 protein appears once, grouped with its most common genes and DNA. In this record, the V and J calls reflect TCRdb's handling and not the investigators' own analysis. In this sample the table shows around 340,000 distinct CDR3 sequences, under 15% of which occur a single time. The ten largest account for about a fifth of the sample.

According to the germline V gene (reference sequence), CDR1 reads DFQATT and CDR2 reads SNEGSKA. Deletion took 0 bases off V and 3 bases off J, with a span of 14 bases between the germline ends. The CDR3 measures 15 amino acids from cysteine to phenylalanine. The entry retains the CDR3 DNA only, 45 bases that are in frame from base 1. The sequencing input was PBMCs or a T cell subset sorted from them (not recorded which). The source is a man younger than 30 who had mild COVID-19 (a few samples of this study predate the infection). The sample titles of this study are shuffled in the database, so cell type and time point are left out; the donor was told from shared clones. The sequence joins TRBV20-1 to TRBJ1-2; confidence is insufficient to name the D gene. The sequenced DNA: TGCAGTGCTAGAGATCCGGGGATTTTTCACTATGGCTACACCTTC. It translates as CSARDPGIFHYGYTF.